This T cell receptor (beta chain) was sequenced for a study of cytomegalovirus exposure and HLA in healthy donors. Study results and caveats: Under in vitro conditions, a few CMV-associated chains were confirmed as specific for CMV antigens.

This clone was recorded once. Its target is unknown. Between the trimmed V and J ends, which lost 0 bases and 2 bases, there was a span of 15 bases. CDR1 is SGHRS, CDR2 YFSETQ, per germline. The CDR3 loop spans 17 amino acids. In nominal health when sampled, donors likely had unrecorded immune exposures nonetheless. Primers for the PCR totalled 60 Vbeta and 13 Jbeta. Libraries were prepared by immunoSEQ multiplex PCR; TCRdb keeps only in-frame clonotypes and omits some of them. This sample carries almost 200,000 clones, 70% to 80% of them seen once, and the ten largest clones take 4% to 4.5%. This sequence originates from a woman aged 25 to 39 in good health and CMV-seropositive. The chain combines TRBV5-1 with TRBJ2-1, with D tentatively TRBD1 (6 bases). Sequencing was performed on PBMCs. CDR3 DNA: TGCGCCAGCAGCTTGGCAACAGGGCCCAGGGCCTACAATGAGCAGTTCTTC. As protein: CASSLATGPRAYNEQFF. Supplemented by reference TRBV5-1 and TRBJ2-1, the full variable domain reads KAGVTQTPRYLIKTRGQQVTLSCSPISGHRSVSWYQQTPGQGLQFLFEYFSETQRNKGNFPGRFSGRQFSNSRSEMNVSTLELGDSALYLCASSLATGPRAYNEQFFGPGTRLTVL.